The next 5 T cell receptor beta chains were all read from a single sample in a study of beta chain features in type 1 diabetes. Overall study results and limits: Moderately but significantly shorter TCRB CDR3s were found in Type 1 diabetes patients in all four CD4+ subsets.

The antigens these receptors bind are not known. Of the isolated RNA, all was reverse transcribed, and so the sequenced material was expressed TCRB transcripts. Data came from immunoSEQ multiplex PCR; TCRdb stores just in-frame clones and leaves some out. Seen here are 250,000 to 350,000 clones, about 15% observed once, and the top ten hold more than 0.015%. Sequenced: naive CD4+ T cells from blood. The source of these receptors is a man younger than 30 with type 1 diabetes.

The CDR3 is CASRAWETQYF. CDR3 DNA: TGCGCCAGCAGAGCATGGGAGACCCAGTACTTC. V gene TRBV5-1 combines with J gene TRBJ2-5; D is unresolved. The CDR3 runs 11 residues. The germline V gene has CDR1 SGHRS and CDR2 YFSETQ. V was pared by 5 bases and J by 5 bases, with 7 bases between.

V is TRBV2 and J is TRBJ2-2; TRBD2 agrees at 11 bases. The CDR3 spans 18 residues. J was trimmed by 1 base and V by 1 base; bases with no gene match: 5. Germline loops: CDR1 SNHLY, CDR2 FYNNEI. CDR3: CASSEELGTSGNTGELFF. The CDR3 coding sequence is TGTGCCAGCAGTGAAGAGCTCGGGACTAGCGGGAACACCGGGGAGCTGTTTTTT.

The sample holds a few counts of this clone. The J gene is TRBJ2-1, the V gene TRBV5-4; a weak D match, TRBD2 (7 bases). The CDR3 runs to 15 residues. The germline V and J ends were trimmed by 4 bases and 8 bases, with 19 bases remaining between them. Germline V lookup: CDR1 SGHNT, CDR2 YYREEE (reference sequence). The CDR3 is CASSPPEVGGHEQFF. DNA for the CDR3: TGTGCCAGCAGCCCCCCTGAGGTGGGGGGGCATGAGCAGTTCTTC.

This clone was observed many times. The CDR3 spells CASSSDDGVVYVKQYF. Here the CDR3 DNA reads TGTGCCAGCAGCTCCGACGACGGAGTTGTTTACGTGAAGCAGTACTTC. The chain recombines TRBV7-9 with TRBJ2-7; no firm D call. From germline, CDR1 is SEHNR and CDR2 FQNEAQ (reference sequence). Trimming cost V 4 bases and J 8 bases, with 24 bases left between them. CDR3 size: 16 residues.

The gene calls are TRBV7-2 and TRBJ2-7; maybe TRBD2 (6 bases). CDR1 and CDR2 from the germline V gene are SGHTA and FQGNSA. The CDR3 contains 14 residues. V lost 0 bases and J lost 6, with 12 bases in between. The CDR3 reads CASSLAVREFEQYF. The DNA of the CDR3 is TGTGCCAGCAGCTTAGCGGTCCGGGAGTTCGAGCAGTACTTC.